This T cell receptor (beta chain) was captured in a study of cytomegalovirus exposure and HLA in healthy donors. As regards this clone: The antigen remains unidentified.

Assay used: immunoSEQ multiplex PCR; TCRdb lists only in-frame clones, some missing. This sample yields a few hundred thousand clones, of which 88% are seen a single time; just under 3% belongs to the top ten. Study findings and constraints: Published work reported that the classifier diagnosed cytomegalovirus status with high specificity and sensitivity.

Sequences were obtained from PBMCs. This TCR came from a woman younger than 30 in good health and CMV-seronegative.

CDR3 DNA sequence: TGTGCCAGCAGTCGACAGGGGAGGGGTAACATTCAGTACTTC. Its protein is CASSRQGRGNIQYF. The chain joins TRBV2 to TRBJ2-4; D may be TRBD1 (8 bases). The CDR3 loop spans 14 amino acids. Trimming stripped 5 bases from V and 7 bases from J, with 15 bases between. The V gene's germline CDR1 is SNHLY and CDR2 FYNNEI.